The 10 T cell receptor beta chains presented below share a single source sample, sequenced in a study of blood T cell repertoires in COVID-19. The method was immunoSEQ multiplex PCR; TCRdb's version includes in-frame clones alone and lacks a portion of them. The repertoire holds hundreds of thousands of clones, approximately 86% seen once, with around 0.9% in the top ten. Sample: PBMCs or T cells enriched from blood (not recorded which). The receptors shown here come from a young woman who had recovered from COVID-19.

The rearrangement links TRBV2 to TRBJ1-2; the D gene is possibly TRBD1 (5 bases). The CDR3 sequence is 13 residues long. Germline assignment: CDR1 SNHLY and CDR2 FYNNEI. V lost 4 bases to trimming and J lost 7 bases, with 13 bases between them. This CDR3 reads CASSVKTDLGYTF. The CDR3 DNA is TGTGCCAGCAGTGTTAAGACAGACCTTGGCTACACCTTC.

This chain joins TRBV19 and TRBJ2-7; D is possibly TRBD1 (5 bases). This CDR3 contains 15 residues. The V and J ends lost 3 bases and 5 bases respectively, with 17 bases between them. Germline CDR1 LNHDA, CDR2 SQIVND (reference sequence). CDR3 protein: CASSILRDRVHEQYF. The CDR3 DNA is TGTGCCAGTAGTATCCTCAGGGATCGTGTACACGAGCAGTACTTC.

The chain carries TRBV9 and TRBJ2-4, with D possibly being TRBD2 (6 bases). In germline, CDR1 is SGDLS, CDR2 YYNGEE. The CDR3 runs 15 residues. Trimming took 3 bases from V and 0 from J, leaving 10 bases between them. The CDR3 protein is CASSAAGLAKNIQYF. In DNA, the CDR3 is TGTGCCAGCAGCGCAGCGGGCTTAGCCAAAAACATTCAGTACTTC.

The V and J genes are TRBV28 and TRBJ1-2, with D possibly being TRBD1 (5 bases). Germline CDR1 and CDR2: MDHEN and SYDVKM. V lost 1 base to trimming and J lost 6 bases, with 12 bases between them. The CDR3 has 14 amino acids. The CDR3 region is CASSLLRGNDGYTF. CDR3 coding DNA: TGTGCCAGCAGTTTATTGCGGGGGAACGATGGCTACACCTTC.

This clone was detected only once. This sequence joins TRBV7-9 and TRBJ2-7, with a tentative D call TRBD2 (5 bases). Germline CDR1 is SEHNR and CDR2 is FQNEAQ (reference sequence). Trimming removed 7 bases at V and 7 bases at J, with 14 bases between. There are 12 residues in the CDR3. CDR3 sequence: CASKAHSGEQYF. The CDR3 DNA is TGTGCCAGCAAAGCACATTCGGGGGAGCAGTACTTC.

This CDR3 is CASRPRTQGVNHEAFF. CDR3 coding DNA: TGTGCCAGCAGACCAAGGACACAGGGCGTCAACCATGAAGCTTTCTTT. The chain recombines TRBV2 with TRBJ1-1; D possibly corresponds to TRBD1 (6 bases). Germline assignment: CDR1 SNHLY and CDR2 FYNNEI. The V end was cut by 6 bases, the J end by 7 bases, with 24 bases between. This CDR3 comprises 16 residues.

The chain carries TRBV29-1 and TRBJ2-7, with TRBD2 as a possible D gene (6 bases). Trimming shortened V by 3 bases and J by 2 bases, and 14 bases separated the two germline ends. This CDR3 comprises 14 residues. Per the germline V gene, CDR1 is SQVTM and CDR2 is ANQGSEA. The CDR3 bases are TGCAGCGTTGAGGAGGGCAGTGCTACCTACGAGCAGTACTTC. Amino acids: CSVEEGSATYEQYF.

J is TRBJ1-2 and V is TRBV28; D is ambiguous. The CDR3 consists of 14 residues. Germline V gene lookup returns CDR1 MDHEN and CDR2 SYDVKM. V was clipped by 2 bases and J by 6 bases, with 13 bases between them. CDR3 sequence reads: CASSLNRGVNGYTF. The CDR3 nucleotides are TGTGCCAGCAGTTTAAATCGGGGAGTGAATGGCTACACCTTC.

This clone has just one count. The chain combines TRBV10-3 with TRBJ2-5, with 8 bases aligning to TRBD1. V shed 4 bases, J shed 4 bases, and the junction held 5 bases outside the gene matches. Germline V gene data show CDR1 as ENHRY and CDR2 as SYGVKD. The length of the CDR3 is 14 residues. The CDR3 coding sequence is TGTGCCATCAGTGGCGCAGGGGGCTCAGAGACCCAGTACTTC. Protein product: CAISGAGGSETQYF.

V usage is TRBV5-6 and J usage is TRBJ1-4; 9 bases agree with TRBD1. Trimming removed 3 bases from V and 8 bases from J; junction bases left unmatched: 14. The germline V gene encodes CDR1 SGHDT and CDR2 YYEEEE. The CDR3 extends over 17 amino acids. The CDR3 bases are TGTGCCAGCAGCTCCCTGACACCGGGACAGGGAAGGGAAAAACTGTTTTTT. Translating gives CASSSLTPGQGREKLFF.